The 20 T cell receptor beta chains below come from one sample, sequenced in a study of blood T cell repertoires in COVID-19. TCRdb's table, derived via immunoSEQ multiplex PCR, lists solely in-frame clones and lacks some. This table has 150,000 to 200,000 clones, 75% to 90% appearing once. Input material: peripheral blood. Source of these receptors: a human donor in a cohort sampled during active COVID-19.

This clone came up a few times. The chain joins TRBV27 to TRBJ2-7; tentative D call: TRBD2 (5 bases). V gave up 8 bases and J gave up 1 base, with 15 bases separating them. The CDR3 has 14 amino acids. From germline, CDR1 is MNHEY and CDR2 SMNVEV (reference sequence). CDR3 amino acids: CASRRAAESYEQYF. CDR3 nucleotides: TGTGCCAGCCGAAGGGCAGCGGAGTCCTACGAGCAGTACTTC.

The chain has TRBV7-3 and TRBJ1-1; D is uncertain. The V end was cut by 5 bases, the J end by 1 base, with 11 bases between. Germline V gene lookup returns CDR1 SGHTA and CDR2 FQGTGA. The CDR3 spans 14 residues. CDR3 protein: CASSLAGPNTEAFF. The CDR3 region has the DNA TGTGCCAGCAGCCTAGCCGGACCGAACACTGAAGCTTTCTTT. Complete variable domain (other parts from reference TRBV7-3 and TRBJ1-1): GAGVSQTPSNKVTEKGKYVELRCDPISGHTALYWYRQSLGQGPEFLIYFQGTGAADDSGLPNDRFFAVRPEGSVSTLKIQRTERGDSAVYLCASSLAGPNTEAFFGQGTRLTVV.

Only a few counts were recorded for this clone. This rearrangement joins TRBV6-2 or TRBV6-3 to TRBJ1-6; weak D call: TRBD1 (6 bases). Trimming took off 5 bases at V and 8 bases at J, with 13 bases between the two ends. The CDR3 runs 14 residues. The germline V gene encodes CDR1 MNHEY and CDR2 SVGEGT. Written as DNA, the CDR3 is TGTGCCAGCAGTCAACAGGGTTTGGATTCACCCCTCCACTTT. Protein: CASSQQGLDSPLHF.

The V and J genes are TRBV6-6 and TRBJ1-2; 10 bases agree with TRBD1. The junction had 8 bases not matched to a gene; V was cut back by 5 bases and J by 5 bases. In germline, CDR1 is MNHNY, CDR2 SVGAGI (reference sequence). The CDR3 has 15 amino acids. Written as DNA, the CDR3 is TGTGCCAGCAGTCGCTCCGGGACAGGGGAGTATGGCTACACCTTC. It specifies CASSRSGTGEYGYTF.

The genes are TRBV4-1 and TRBJ2-5; 12 bases map to TRBD2. The CDR3 is 16 amino acids. Germline CDR1 and CDR2: MGHRA and YSYEKL. V shed 1 base, J shed 4 bases, and the junction held 4 bases outside the gene matches. The CDR3 DNA reads TGCGCCAGCAGCCAAGTTCAACTAGCGGGAGGAGAGACCCAGTACTTC. The encoded protein is CASSQVQLAGGETQYF.

This clone was detected once. The same CDR3 is also encoded by other DNA sequences in this sample. The chain joins TRBV7-2 to TRBJ2-7, with 9 bases matching TRBD2. CDR3 length equals 14 residues. The trim removed 5 bases at V and 1 base at J, leaving 3 bases unmatched. Per germline, CDR1 SGHTA and CDR2 FQGNSA. CDR3 in amino acids: CASSPTSGSYEQYF. CDR3 nucleotides: TGTGCCAGCAGCCCGACTAGCGGATCCTACGAGCAGTACTTC.

The gene calls are TRBV2 and TRBJ1-5; tentative D call: TRBD1 (5 bases). The germline V gene has CDR1 SNHLY and CDR2 FYNNEI. The CDR3 totals 16 residues. V gave up 6 bases and J gave up 2 bases, with 17 bases separating them. CDR3 in DNA: TGTGCCAGCAGGGACGGGGGGGTAGCGGGCAATCAGCCCCAGCATTTT. It codes for CASRDGGVAGNQPQHF.

J is TRBJ2-7 and V is TRBV15, with TRBD2 identical over 9 bases. The trim removed 5 bases at V and 6 bases at J, leaving 14 bases unmatched. The CDR3 is made up of 16 amino acids. Germline V gene data show CDR1 as LNHNV and CDR2 as YYDKDF (reference sequence). CDR3 nucleotides: TGTGCCACCAGCGGCTTTTCGCGGGGGGGGATGAGCGAGCAGTACTTC. It specifies CATSGFSRGGMSEQYF.

This clone was seen once. The chain is built from TRBV3-1 (or the pseudogene TRBV3-2) and TRBJ2-1; TRBD2 agrees at 8 bases. The V and J ends lost 5 bases and 8 bases, in that order; junction bases with no gene match: 8. The CDR3 spans 14 residues. The germline CDR1 and CDR2 sequences are LGHDT and YNNKEL (reference sequence). The CDR3 DNA sequence: TGTGCCAGCAGCAACGGGAGGGCCCTCGATGAGCAGTTCTTC. Protein sequence: CASSNGRALDEQFF.

V gene TRBV7-9 combines with J gene TRBJ2-7; 10 nucleotides match TRBD1. The CDR3 sequence is 17 residues long. The V and J ends lost 5 bases and 3 bases, in that order; junction bases with no gene match: 13. The germline gives CDR1 SEHNR, CDR2 FQNEAQ (reference sequence). The CDR3 loop reads CASSPMDRQGADYEQYF. DNA for the CDR3: TGTGCCAGCAGCCCAATGGACAGACAGGGGGCGGACTACGAGCAGTACTTC.

The chain has TRBV27 and TRBJ2-2; tentative D call: TRBD2 (6 bases). The ends were cut back, 4 bases at V and 2 bases at J, with 17 bases in the middle. This CDR3 is built from 17 residues. The germline V gene has CDR1 MNHEY and CDR2 SMNVEV (reference sequence). CDR3 sequence: CASSSLVGGENTGELFF. DNA for the CDR3: TGTGCCAGCAGTTCACTTGTGGGGGGAGAAAACACCGGGGAGCTGTTTTTT.

This clone came up a few times. The junction departs from the called germline gene at one end, perhaps through a read error. The CDR3 spells CASSYTTGNTIYF. The CDR3 coding sequence is TGTGCCAGCAGTTACACGACTGGGAACACCATATATTTT. This chain uses TRBV6-6 with TRBJ1-3; D is ambiguous. This CDR3 is 13 amino acids long. Per germline, CDR1 MNHNY and CDR2 SVGAGI (reference sequence).

This clone was picked up one time. The chain employs TRBV7-2 and TRBJ2-3, with unresolved D. Trimming pared 0 bases from V and 2 bases from J, leaving 6 bases between. Germline assignment: CDR1 SGHTA and CDR2 FQGNSA. The CDR3 consists of 14 residues. The CDR3 protein is CASSLAGPTDTQYF. The CDR3 region has the DNA TGTGCCAGCAGCTTAGCTGGGCCCACAGATACGCAGTATTTT.

The chain joins TRBV10-2 to TRBJ2-5; D is unresolved. Germline V CDR1 and CDR2: WSHSY, SAAADI. Trimming pared 6 bases from V and 1 base from J, leaving 3 bases between. The CDR3 consists of 11 residues. The CDR3 loop reads CASRAQETQYF. The CDR3 nucleotides are TGCGCCAGCAGGGCCCAAGAGACCCAGTACTTC.

This chain uses TRBV19 with TRBJ2-5, with 9 bases fitting TRBD2. V shed 7 bases and J 1 base; nucleotides not matched to a gene: 7. The germline gives CDR1 LNHDA, CDR2 SQIVND (reference sequence). CDR3 length: 15 amino acids. This CDR3 reads CASTLGSGGQETQYF. CDR3 in DNA: TGTGCCAGTACCTTAGGTAGCGGGGGCCAAGAGACCCAGTACTTC.

V and J are TRBV28 and TRBJ2-7; a possible D gene is TRBD2 (6 bases). Germline CDR1 is MDHEN and CDR2 is SYDVKM. The CDR3 spans 12 residues. V lost 7 bases and J 5 bases, leaving 12 bases between the germline ends. This CDR3 reads CASTPGGDEQYF. The CDR3 nucleotides are TGTGCCAGCACTCCAGGAGGGGACGAGCAGTACTTC.

V usage is TRBV25-1 and J usage is TRBJ2-2; D gene unclear. The V gene's germline CDR1 is MGHDK and CDR2 SYGVNS. The CDR3 has 15 amino acids. Deletions cut 3 bases from V and 4 bases from J, with 12 bases between. Written as DNA, the CDR3 is TGTGCCAGCAGTGACGGGTCGGTTTTCACCGGGGAGCTGTTTTTT. It specifies CASSDGSVFTGELFF.

This clone has just one count. V is TRBV27 and J is TRBJ1-2; 7 nucleotides agree with TRBD1. Germline CDR1 reads MNHEY; CDR2 reads SMNVEV (reference sequence). The length of the CDR3 is 15 residues. Germline trimming cut 5 bases from V and 5 bases from J; bases unmatched to any gene: 11. The CDR3 sequence is CASSPPPGGTYGYTF. The CDR3 DNA follows: TGTGCCAGCAGTCCCCCCCCAGGGGGAACATATGGCTACACCTTC.

This chain uses TRBV4-3 with TRBJ1-4; the D is unclear. Looked up from germline, CDR1 is LGHNA and CDR2 is YSLEER. Trimming took 1 base from V and 0 from J, leaving 9 bases between them. The CDR3 extends over 16 amino acids. The CDR3 DNA is TGCGCCAGCAGCCAAGCGTCGAGAGCAACTAATGAAAAACTGTTTTTT. Its protein product is CASSQASRATNEKLFF.

This clone was counted many times. The V call is TRBV6-4, the J call TRBJ2-1; D is uncertain. V gave up 5 bases and J gave up 2 bases, with 10 bases separating them. The germline V gene encodes CDR1 MRHNA and CDR2 SNTAGT. This CDR3 contains 14 residues. CDR3 amino acids: CASSNGNTYNEQFF. In DNA form, the CDR3 reads TGTGCCAGCAGTAATGGCAACACCTACAATGAGCAGTTCTTC.